A selection of T cell receptor beta chains follows, all from one sample in a study of cytotoxic CD8 clonotypes in ibrutinib-treated CLL. Method: immunoSEQ multiplex PCR; TCRdb's copy keeps in-frame clones and lacks some. The repertoire holds about 200,000 clones, with around 75% as singletons. The source was PBMCs, collected after 12 months of ibrutinib treatment. Receptor source: a human donor with chronic lymphocytic leukemia. The CDR3 runs from the conserved cysteine through the conserved F or W. A D gene is named only where the DNA matches it firmly. Size tells how often a clone was seen (once, few, many) or the class of an expanded clone, and some rows leave it out.

v_call	clone_size	j_call	d_call	cdr3_nt	cdr3_aa
TRBV7-2	.	TRBJ1-2	.	TGTGCCAGCAGCGCCAGAAACAGAGACACTTGGTATGGCTACACCTTC	CASSARNRDTWYGYTF
TRBV5-1	.	TRBJ2-2	.	TGCGCCAGCAGCTTGGTGGCAGGCCCGAACACCGGGGAGCTGTTTTTT	CASSLVAGPNTGELFF
TRBV28	.	TRBJ2-2	.	TGTGCCAGTAAGGACACCGGGGAGCTGTTTTTT	CASKDTGELFF
TRBV25-1	.	TRBJ1-4	.	TGTGCCAGCAGGCAGGACATACATGAAAAACTGTTTTTT	CASRQDIHEKLFF
TRBV7-9	few	TRBJ1-3	.	TGTGCCAGCAGCTTAGGACACTCTGGAAACACCATATATTTT	CASSLGHSGNTIYF
TRBV5-1	.	TRBJ1-1	.	TGCGCCAGCAGCTCACGGACATCCATGAACACTGAAGCTTTCTTT	CASSSRTSMNTEAFF
TRBV2	.	TRBJ1-4	.	TGTGCCAGCAGGGGACAACCAACTAATGAAAAACTGTTTTTT	CASRGQPTNEKLFF
TRBV7-2	.	TRBJ1-4	.	TGTGCCAGCAGCTTAGGGCCCGTAGGTGAAAAACTGTTTTTT	CASSLGPVGEKLFF
TRBV5-4	.	TRBJ1-4	TRBD1	TGTGCCAGCAGCTTGGTACGGACAGGGGGAGACGAAAAACTGTTTTTT	CASSLVRTGGDEKLFF
TRBV5-6	.	TRBJ2-5	.	TGTGCCAGCAGGGTAGGGGGATGGGAGACCCAGTACTTC	CASRVGGWETQYF
TRBV28	.	TRBJ1-2	.	TGTGCCAGCAGTTTAGGAGCAGGGTTGACCTATGGCTACACCTTC	CASSLGAGLTYGYTF
TRBV25-1	.	TRBJ2-3	.	TGTGCCAGCAGTGTGAAGGGGCCTAGCACAGATACGCAGTATTTT	CASSVKGPSTDTQYF
TRBV7-3	.	TRBJ1-5	.	TGTGCCAGCAGCTTAAGGTTTCGGCCCCAGCATTTT	CASSLRFRPQHF
TRBV5-1	.	TRBJ2-5	.	TGCGCCAGCAGCTCGGAGGGGGAGACCCAGTACTTC	CASSSEGETQYF
TRBV4-3	.	TRBJ2-2	TRBD2	TGCGCCAGCAGCCAACCCCTGGGAGCGGGAGGGTCCGGGGAGCTGTTTTTT	CASSQPLGAGGSGELFF
TRBV7-9	once	TRBJ2-1	TRBD2	TGTGCCAGCAGTTTTAGCGGGGAGAAGGATGAGCAGTTCTTC	CASSFSGEKDEQFF